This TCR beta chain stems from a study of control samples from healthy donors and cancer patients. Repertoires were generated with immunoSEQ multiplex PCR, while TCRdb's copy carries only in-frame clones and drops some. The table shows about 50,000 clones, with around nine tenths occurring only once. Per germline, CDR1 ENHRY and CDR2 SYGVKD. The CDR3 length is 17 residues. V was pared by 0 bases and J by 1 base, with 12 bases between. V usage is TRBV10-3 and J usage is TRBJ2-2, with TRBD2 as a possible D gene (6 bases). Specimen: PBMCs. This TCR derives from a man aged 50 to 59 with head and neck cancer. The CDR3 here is CAISESIAGRNTGELFF. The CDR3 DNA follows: TGTGCCATCAGTGAGTCGATCGCGGGGAGGAACACCGGGGAGCTGTTTTTT.